These T cell receptor beta chains were read from a single sample in a study of shared clonotypes between healthy human individuals. Sequenced by immunoSEQ multiplex PCR; TCRdb stores in-frame clones only, minus some. Of approximately 810,000 clones detected, around 93% appear once; the ten largest clones hold around 24%. The sequenced sample was naive CD8+ T cells sorted from blood. All receptors derive from a man aged 25 to 45 in good health. CDR3s include the opening cysteine and the closing phenylalanine or tryptophan. A D gene is named only where the DNA matches it firmly. Where a row states a size, it is once, few, many or the class of an expanded clone; other rows omit it.

CDR3: CASSLSRHSYEQYF
DNA: TGTGCCAGCAGTTTATCGAGGCACTCCTACGAGCAGTACTTC
size: NA
J: TRBJ2-7
V: TRBV27
D: NA

CDR3: CASSKERNPNYGYTF
DNA: TGTGCCAGCAGCAAAGAACGGAACCCTAACTATGGCTACACCTTC
size: NA
J: TRBJ1-2
V: TRBV21-1
D: NA

CDR3: CASSLGTTRYTGELFF
DNA: TGCGCCAGCAGCTTGGGCACCACCCGATACACCGGGGAGCTGTTTTTT
size: few
J: TRBJ2-2
V: TRBV5-1
D: NA

CDR3: CASSQLGNEQFF
DNA: TGTGCCAGCAGCCAATTAGGGAATGAGCAGTTCTTC
size: NA
J: TRBJ2-1
V: TRBV16
D: NA

CDR3: CASSDHNGRKNEQFF
DNA: TGTGCCAGCAGTGACCATAACGGGAGGAAAAATGAGCAGTTCTTC
size: NA
J: TRBJ2-1
V: TRBV6-4
D: TRBD2

CDR3: CASSFGLYQTQYF
DNA: TGTGCCAGCAGCTTTGGCCTATACCAGACCCAGTACTTC
size: NA
J: TRBJ2-5
V: TRBV13
D: NA

CDR3: CASSSSPSGLYEQYF
DNA: TGTGCCAGCAGTTCGTCCCCGTCGGGACTCTACGAGCAGTACTTC
size: NA
J: TRBJ2-7
V: TRBV27
D: NA

CDR3: CASSLRGTGELFF
DNA: TGTGCCAGCAGCTTAAGGGGGACCGGGGAGCTGTTTTTT
size: NA
J: TRBJ2-2
V: TRBV7-2
D: NA

CDR3: CAITFKYTRPTTREGEQYF
DNA: TGTGCCATCACCTTCAAGTACACCCGCCCGACGACTAGGGAAGGGGAGCAGTACTTC
size: NA
J: TRBJ2-7
V: TRBV19
D: NA

CDR3: CASSLGAEQYF
DNA: TGTGCCAGCAGTTTAGGCGCCGAGCAGTACTTC
size: once
J: TRBJ2-7
V: TRBV27
D: NA

CDR3: CASSSGWGNEKLFF
DNA: TGCGCCAGCTCCTCGGGTTGGGGAAATGAAAAACTGTTTTTT
size: NA
J: TRBJ1-4
V: TRBV5-1
D: NA

CDR3: CASSLEERTTDTQYF
DNA: TGTGCCAGCAGCTTGGAAGAACGAACCACAGATACGCAGTATTTT
size: NA
J: TRBJ2-3
V: TRBV5-4
D: NA

CDR3: CASSPIRLRITDTQYF
DNA: TGTGCCAGCAGCCCCATCAGACTGCGAATCACAGATACGCAGTATTTT
size: NA
J: TRBJ2-3
V: TRBV27
D: NA

CDR3: CASSFRTMNTEAFF
DNA: TGTGCCAGCAGCTTCCGCACCATGAACACTGAAGCTTTCTTT
size: NA
J: TRBJ1-1
V: TRBV13
D: NA

CDR3: CASSLGPNQPQHF
DNA: TGTGCCAGCAGCTTAGGACCCAATCAGCCCCAGCATTTT
size: NA
J: TRBJ1-5
V: TRBV7-9
D: NA

CDR3: CASSLLFSLKNGNTIYF
DNA: TGTGCCAGCAGCTTGCTTTTCAGCTTAAAAAATGGAAACACCATATATTTT
size: NA
J: TRBJ1-3
V: TRBV5-4
D: NA

CDR3: CASSFGINVETQYF
DNA: TGTGCCAGCAGTTTTGGCATTAACGTAGAGACCCAGTACTTC
size: NA
J: TRBJ2-5
V: TRBV27
D: NA

CDR3: CASSLPGTSGPLDTQYF
DNA: TGTGCCAGCAGCTTACCTGGGACTAGCGGTCCTCTGGATACGCAGTATTTT
size: NA
J: TRBJ2-3
V: TRBV7-2
D: TRBD2

CDR3: CASSSPSSLRSSYEQYF
DNA: TGCGCCAGCAGCTCTCCTTCAAGTTTAAGAAGCTCCTACGAGCAGTACTTC
size: NA
J: TRBJ2-7
V: TRBV5-1
D: NA

CDR3: CASSQTRGAYEQYF
DNA: TGTGCCAGCAGCCAAACCCGTGGGGCCTACGAGCAGTACTTC
size: few
J: TRBJ2-7
V: TRBV7-9
D: NA

CDR3: CASSPAGGEEQYF
DNA: TGTGCCAGCAGCCCGGCAGGGGGTGAAGAGCAGTACTTC
size: NA
J: TRBJ2-7
V: TRBV7-9
D: TRBD1

CDR3: CASSPPSASSYEQYF
DNA: TGCGCCAGCAGCCCACCTAGCGCGAGCTCCTACGAGCAGTACTTC
size: NA
J: TRBJ2-7
V: TRBV4-1
D: NA

CDR3: CASSGSADTGELFF
DNA: TGTGCCAGCAGCGGTAGTGCAGACACCGGGGAGCTGTTTTTT
size: NA
J: TRBJ2-2
V: TRBV9
D: NA

CDR3: CASSAGTSNEQFF
DNA: TGTGCCAGCAGCGCCGGGACGAGCAATGAGCAGTTCTTC
size: NA
J: TRBJ2-1
V: TRBV7-8
D: NA